These T cell receptor beta chains were read from a single sample in a study of a mutant IDH1 vaccine in newly diagnosed glioma. What these receptors recognize is not known. Method: immunoSEQ multiplex PCR; TCRdb's copy keeps in-frame clones and lacks some. This table holds tens of thousands of clones, around 80% found once. This sample comprised PBMCs, obtained from a glioma patient whose treatment included an IDH1 peptide vaccine. Receptors originate from a man aged 30 to 39 with glioma. The CDR3 runs from the conserved cysteine through the conserved F or W. The order of the fields is V gene, clone size, D gene, J gene, CDR3 protein, CDR3 DNA. A D gene is named only where the DNA matches it firmly. The size entry is marked missing in some rows and otherwise reads once, few, many or a size class.

TRBV19	NA	NA	TRBJ1-2	CASRLRDGYTF	TGTGCCAGTAGGCTCAGGGATGGCTACACCTTC
TRBV5-1	few	NA	TRBJ1-4	CASSLARAGGEKLFF	TGCGCCAGCAGCTTGGCTCGGGCAGGAGGTGAAAAACTGTTTTTT
TRBV5-1	NA	NA	TRBJ2-2	CASSIDTASNTGELFF	TGCGCCAGCAGCATCGATACAGCTTCGAACACCGGGGAGCTGTTTTTT
TRBV27	NA	NA	TRBJ2-7	CASSSSGEQYF	TGTGCCAGCAGTTCCTCAGGAGAGCAGTACTTC
TRBV7-9	NA	TRBD1	TRBJ1-6	CASSPEGTGSSPLHF	TGTGCCAGCAGCCCCGAAGGGACAGGGAGCTCACCCCTCCACTTT
TRBV9	NA	NA	TRBJ2-1	CASSGSGGHYNEQFF	TGTGCCAGCAGCGGGAGTGGCGGCCACTACAATGAGCAGTTCTTC
TRBV5-5	NA	NA	TRBJ2-3	CASSLGGLSGADTQYF	TGTGCCAGCAGCTTGGGGGGGCTATCGGGAGCAGATACGCAGTATTTT
TRBV2	NA	NA	TRBJ2-1	CASRAPQDEQFF	TGTGCCAGTCGGGCCCCCCAGGATGAGCAGTTCTTC
TRBV7-9	few	TRBD2	TRBJ2-7	CASTLPGAGEEQYF	TGTGCCAGCACTCTCCCTGGAGCGGGAGAAGAGCAGTACTTC
TRBV9	NA	TRBD1	TRBJ2-5	CASSAGQGARETQYF	TGTGCCAGCAGCGCGGGACAGGGGGCGCGGGAGACCCAGTACTTC
TRBV15	NA	TRBD1	TRBJ2-6	CATSRGTGAGANVLTF	TGTGCCACCAGCAGGGGAACAGGGGCTGGGGCCAACGTCCTGACTTTC
TRBV29-1	NA	NA	TRBJ1-2	CSVGHRLTNYGYTF	TGCAGCGTTGGCCACAGATTAACTAACTATGGCTACACCTTC
TRBV30	NA	TRBD2	TRBJ2-5	CAWSVGGTGETQYF	TGTGCCTGGAGTGTGGGGGGGACTGGAGAGACCCAGTACTTC
TRBV27	NA	TRBD1	TRBJ1-2	CASRQGGYGYTF	TGTGCCAGCAGACAGGGGGGCTATGGCTACACCTTC
TRBV4-1	NA	NA	TRBJ2-6	CASSQSGEVNVLTF	TGCGCCAGCAGCCAATCGGGGGAGGTCAACGTCCTGACTTTC
TRBV6-1	few	NA	TRBJ1-5	CASSEARSFGQPQHF	TGTGCCAGCAGTGAAGCGCGAAGCTTTGGGCAGCCCCAGCATTTT
TRBV6-6	NA	NA	TRBJ2-7	CASSYIGPSSYEQYF	TGTGCCAGCAGTTACATTGGCCCTAGCTCCTACGAGCAGTACTTC
TRBV19	NA	TRBD1	TRBJ2-7	CASSRSGGPEQYF	TGTGCCAGTAGTCGGTCAGGGGGCCCTGAGCAGTACTTC
TRBV28	NA	TRBD2	TRBJ2-2	CASSLGRSAGGGELFF	TGTGCCAGCAGTTTAGGTAGATCGGCGGGAGGCGGGGAGCTGTTTTTT
TRBV2	NA	TRBD2	TRBJ2-7	CASSEQASGYEQYF	TGTGCCAGCAGTGAACAAGCTAGCGGGTACGAGCAGTACTTC
TRBV5-4	NA	TRBD1	TRBJ2-7	CASSFHGQASYEQYF	TGTGCCAGCAGCTTTCATGGACAGGCCTCCTACGAGCAGTACTTC
TRBV6-1	NA	TRBD1	TRBJ2-5	CASSVSGGIGETQYF	TGTGCCAGCAGTGTATCAGGGGGAATTGGGGAGACCCAGTACTTC
TRBV4-1	few	TRBD1	TRBJ1-1	CASSQGQGTSEAFF	TGCGCCAGCAGCCAGGGACAGGGAACGTCTGAAGCTTTCTTT
TRBV21-1	once	NA	TRBJ2-2	CASSKRENRAGEENTGELFF	TGTGCCAGCAGCAAGAGGGAAAACAGGGCCGGAGAGGAGAACACCGGGGAGCTGTTTTTT
TRBV6-5	NA	NA	TRBJ1-3	CASSPTFDSGNTIYF	TGTGCCAGCAGTCCCACATTCGACTCTGGAAACACCATATATTTT
TRBV18	NA	NA	TRBJ2-1	CASSPSQGSDNEQFF	TGTGCCAGCTCACCAAGTCAAGGGTCCGACAATGAGCAGTTCTTC
TRBV9	once	NA	TRBJ1-5	CASSVGPGSTQPQHF	TGTGCCAGCAGCGTAGGTCCGGGCTCGACTCAGCCCCAGCATTTT
TRBV29-1	NA	NA	TRBJ2-5	CSVEFFRETQYF	TGCAGCGTTGAGTTTTTCCGGGAGACCCAGTACTTC
TRBV7-2	NA	TRBD1	TRBJ2-7	CASSLGYGTGLYEQYF	TGTGCCAGCAGCTTAGGCTACGGGACAGGATTGTACGAGCAGTACTTC
TRBV5-4	NA	NA	TRBJ1-1	CASSLDGDEAFF	TGTGCCAGCAGCTTGGATGGGGATGAAGCTTTCTTT
TRBV6-1	NA	NA	TRBJ1-3	CASSDSFRGGYSGNTIYF	TGTGCCAGCAGTGACAGTTTTAGGGGCGGCTACTCTGGAAACACCATATATTTT
TRBV5-6	NA	NA	TRBJ2-7	CASSSLSNPYEQYF	TGTGCCAGCAGCTCCTTGAGCAACCCCTACGAGCAGTACTTC
TRBV10-3	NA	NA	TRBJ1-2	CAISESRQNYGYTF	TGTGCCATCAGTGAGTCGCGTCAGAACTATGGCTACACCTTC
TRBV5-1	NA	NA	TRBJ1-1	CASSFIQGDAEAFF	TGCGCCAGCAGCTTCATTCAAGGGGACGCTGAAGCTTTCTTT
TRBV6-5	NA	NA	TRBJ1-2	CASSYSMTKGGYTF	TGTGCCAGCAGTTACTCGATGACAAAAGGTGGCTACACCTTC
TRBV13	NA	NA	TRBJ2-7	CASSLDTSPTYEQYF	TGTGCCAGCAGCTTAGATACTAGTCCAACCTACGAGCAGTACTTC
TRBV5-6	NA	NA	TRBJ1-2	CASSQGVDYYGYTF	TGTGCCAGCAGCCAGGGCGTCGACTACTATGGCTACACCTTC
TRBV30	NA	NA	TRBJ2-7	CAWSGLGGFYEQYF	TGTGCCTGGAGTGGGCTAGGAGGTTTCTACGAGCAGTACTTC
TRBV6-5	once	TRBD1	TRBJ1-1	CATQLDRVTEAFF	TGTGCCACCCAACTAGACAGGGTCACTGAAGCTTTCTTT
TRBV7-2	NA	TRBD2	TRBJ2-5	CASSLSGLAGETQYF	TGTGCCAGCAGCTTATCGGGACTAGCGGGAGAGACCCAGTACTTC
TRBV11-3	NA	NA	TRBJ2-1	CASSLDAVPYNEQFF	TGTGCCAGCAGCTTAGATGCGGTACCCTACAATGAGCAGTTCTTC
TRBV28	few	NA	TRBJ1-1	CASSLFYGGPEAFF	TGTGCCAGCAGTTTGTTTTATGGGGGGCCTGAAGCTTTCTTT